Following are 18 T cell receptor beta chains from one sample sequenced in a study of blood T cell repertoires in COVID-19. The repertoire was sequenced with immunoSEQ multiplex PCR; TCRdb's copy has only in-frame clones and lacks some. Of 95,000 to 150,000 clones in the sample, over 75% are singletons; the top ten hold around 30%. Sequenced: peripheral blood. These receptors originate from a man between 65 and 80 years old with active or convalescent COVID-19.

The chain uses TRBV27 and TRBJ2-1; 9 bases agree with TRBD2. The V gene's germline CDR1 is MNHEY and CDR2 SMNVEV (reference sequence). Losses at the gene ends were 5 bases for V and 6 bases for J; bases not matched to a gene: 5. There are 14 residues in the CDR3. CDR3 sequence reads: CASSPGLALNEQFF. The CDR3, as DNA: TGTGCCAGCAGTCCGGGACTAGCCCTCAATGAGCAGTTCTTC.

This chain uses TRBV5-6 with TRBJ2-5; possibly TRBD1 for D (7 bases). The germline gives CDR1 SGHDT, CDR2 YYEEEE. Trimming cost V 1 base and J 1 base, with 20 bases left between them. This CDR3 spans 18 amino acids. CDR3 protein: CASSLLRGLKGGQETQYF. Written as DNA, the CDR3 is TGTGCCAGCAGCTTGTTAAGGGGGCTAAAGGGAGGCCAAGAGACCCAGTACTTC.

The chain carries TRBV18 and TRBJ1-5; D unresolved. The CDR3 covers 16 residues. Trimming removed 2 bases at V and 1 base at J, with 12 bases between. CDR1 is KGHSH, CDR2 LQKENI, per germline. The CDR3 region has the DNA TGTGCCAGCTCACCAGCGGGCCAGGCGAGCAATCAGCCCCAGCATTTT. This sequence encodes CASSPAGQASNQPQHF. Full variable domain (outside the CDR3, taken from reference TRBV18 and TRBJ1-5): NAGVMQNPRHLVRRRGQEARLRCSPMKGHSHVYWYRQLPEEGLKFMVYLQKENIIDESGMPKERFSAEFPKEGPSILRIQQVVRGDSAAYFCASSPAGQASNQPQHFGDGTRLSIL.

DNA for the CDR3: TGTGCCAGCAGCCCCAGGGACAGTCCACAGCCCCAGCATTTT. The encoded protein is CASSPRDSPQPQHF. The rearrangement joins TRBV7-9 to TRBJ1-5; 7 bases line up with TRBD1. Looked up from germline, CDR1 is SEHNR and CDR2 is FQNEAQ (reference sequence). V was clipped by 5 bases and J by 7 bases; unmatched bases: 8. The length of the CDR3 is 14 residues.

The chain uses TRBV20-1 and TRBJ1-1; D is ambiguous. The CDR3 covers 11 residues. Per the germline V gene, CDR1 is DFQATT and CDR2 is SNEGSKA (reference sequence). V was trimmed by 0 bases and J by 11 bases, leaving 10 bases between them. The CDR3: CSARDSPGAFF. CDR3 nucleotides: TGCAGTGCTAGAGATTCCCCCGGTGCTTTCTTT.

The gene calls are TRBV19 and TRBJ2-1, with TRBD2 matching 14 bases. V lost 1 base to trimming and J lost 3 bases; unmatched junction nucleotides: 5. This CDR3 region has 18 residues. From germline, CDR1 is LNHDA and CDR2 SQIVND (reference sequence). Here the CDR3 DNA reads TGTGCCAGTAGTATAGGGACTAGCGGGAGGAGTTACTACAATGAGCAGTTCTTC. Its translation: CASSIGTSGRSYYNEQFF.

In its sample, this clone was seen once. The chain recombines TRBV24-1 with TRBJ2-5; TRBD2 matches 7 bases. CDR1 KGHDR and CDR2 SFDVKD come from the germline V gene. V shed 7 bases and J 1 base; nucleotides not matched to a gene: 5. The CDR3 contains 14 residues. CDR3 bases: TGTGCCACCAGCCAGCGGGACTCCCAAGAGACCCAGTACTTC. It translates to CATSQRDSQETQYF.

The V and J genes are TRBV7-6 and TRBJ2-2; 10 nucleotides agree with TRBD1. Trimming took 4 bases from V and 0 from J; bases not matched to a gene: 14. CDR1 is SGHVS and CDR2 is FNYEAQ in the germline V gene. The CDR3 is 20 amino acids. CDR3 bases: TGTGCCAGCAGCTCATTACCGGGACAGGGGACCTTACCGAACACCGGGGAGCTGTTTTTT. It encodes CASSSLPGQGTLPNTGELFF. Full variable domain (outside the CDR3, taken from reference TRBV7-6 and TRBJ2-2): GAGVSQSPRYKVTKRGQDVALRCDPISGHVSLYWYRQALGQGPEFLTYFNYEAQQDKSGLPNDRFSAERPEGSISTLTIQRTEQRDSAMYRCASSSLPGQGTLPNTGELFFGEGSRLTVL.

The J gene is TRBJ2-5, the V gene TRBV6-1; 10 bases map to TRBD1. The ends lost 0 bases at V and 4 bases at J; junction bases unmatched: 5. The germline CDR1 and CDR2 sequences are MNHNS and SASEGT. The CDR3 contains 16 residues. This CDR3 is CASSEAAGTGAETQYF. In DNA, the CDR3 is TGTGCCAGCAGTGAAGCCGCCGGGACAGGGGCAGAGACCCAGTACTTC.

The chain links TRBV18 to TRBJ1-1, with D uncertain. Between the trimmed V and J ends, which lost 3 bases and 10 bases, there was a span of 12 bases. This CDR3 is 12 amino acids long. Germline lookup yields CDR1 KGHSH and CDR2 LQKENI. The CDR3 region has the DNA TGTGCCAGCTCACCCGACACCTCCGGAGCTTTCTTT. Encoded protein: CASSPDTSGAFF.

The sample holds one count of this clone. V is TRBV3-1 (or the pseudogene TRBV3-2) and J is TRBJ1-1; maybe TRBD1 (6 bases). The CDR3 has 14 residues. The ends were cut back, 5 bases at V and 4 bases at J, with 14 bases in the middle. Germline assignment: CDR1 LGHDT and CDR2 YNNKEL (reference sequence). The CDR3 here is CASSSYQGGTEAFF. In DNA form, the CDR3 reads TGTGCCAGCAGCTCATATCAAGGGGGCACTGAAGCTTTCTTT.

The chain is built from TRBV4-1 and TRBJ2-7, with D possibly matching TRBD2 (5 bases). Germline loops: CDR1 MGHRA, CDR2 YSYEKL. CDR3 size: 15 residues. Trimming took 4 bases from V and 4 from J, leaving 17 bases between them. The CDR3 region has the DNA TGCGCCAGCAGCCCAGCGGAGGCTGCCGGGTACGAGCAGTACTTC. Encoded protein: CASSPAEAAGYEQYF.

The genes are TRBV19 and TRBJ1-3; D not resolved. Trimming took 7 bases from V and 5 from J, leaving 15 bases between them. CDR3 size: 14 residues. Germline CDR1 reads LNHDA; CDR2 reads SQIVND (reference sequence). The CDR3 spells CASNSEAERNTIYF. Written as DNA, the CDR3 is TGTGCCAGTAATTCTGAGGCGGAACGAAACACCATATATTTT.

Written as DNA, the CDR3 is TGTGCCAGCAGCCCCCAGACTAGCGGGAGGGCGGAGGAGACCCAGTACTTC. It specifies CASSPQTSGRAEETQYF. J is TRBJ2-5 and V is TRBV5-4; 14 nucleotides agree with TRBD2. With V trimmed by 4 bases and J by 5 bases, 10 bases remained unmatched. Germline V lookup: CDR1 SGHNT, CDR2 YYREEE (reference sequence). The CDR3 covers 17 residues.

This clone was picked up one time. The chain recombines TRBV3-1 (or the pseudogene TRBV3-2) with TRBJ1-6, with D perhaps matching TRBD1 (5 bases). The CDR3 runs 15 residues. V was shortened by 2 bases and J by 10 bases, with 15 bases between the two germline ends. The germline gives CDR1 LGHDT, CDR2 YNNKEL (reference sequence). The CDR3: CASSQRIGRGSPLHF. CDR3 in DNA: TGTGCCAGCAGCCAAAGAATTGGGAGGGGCTCACCCCTCCACTTT.

The chain recombines TRBV28 with TRBJ2-7; perhaps TRBD1 as D (5 bases). Trimming left V 2 bases short and J 2 bases short, with 13 bases between. This CDR3 is 15 amino acids long. CDR1 is MDHEN and CDR2 is SYDVKM in the germline V gene. CDR3 coding DNA: TGTGCCAGCAGTTTAGGTGGACAACCCCCCTACGAGCAGTACTTC. It translates to CASSLGGQPPYEQYF.

The chain carries TRBV28 and TRBJ2-7; no definite D call. Germline lookup yields CDR1 MDHEN and CDR2 SYDVKM. There are 14 residues in the CDR3. With 4 bases removed from V and 0 bases from J, the gap between germline ends came to 10 bases. CDR3 region: CASSSGTNSYEQYF. CDR3 nucleotides: TGTGCCAGCAGTTCCGGAACTAACTCCTACGAGCAGTACTTC.

The genes are TRBV27 and TRBJ2-1; 11 nucleotides line up with TRBD2. After removal of 5 bases from V and 4 bases from J, the junction contained 7 bases not matched to a gene. The CDR3 is made up of 16 amino acids. Germline V gives CDR1 MNHEY, CDR2 SMNVEV (reference sequence). For the CDR3, the DNA is TGTGCCAGCAGTAGTCCTTGGACTAGCGGGTACAATGAGCAGTTCTTC. This gives the protein CASSSPWTSGYNEQFF.